This TCR beta chain was sequenced during a study of human T cells and chemical hapten exposure. Of note for this clonotype: Its antigen remains unknown.

A single record per CDR3 protein comes from TCRdb applying MiXCR to the RACE reads. The repertoire holds 75,000 to 95,000 distinct CDR3 sequences, 9.5% to 12% seen once, with 2.2% in the top ten. Study findings and constraints: Expanded TCRs were compared with controls, and the expanded TCRs formed significantly more large CDR3 similarity clusters.

The CDR3 spans 18 residues. After removal of 5 bases from V and 4 bases from J, the junction contained 13 bases not matched to a gene. The germline CDR1 and CDR2 sequences are SEHNR and FQNEAQ (reference sequence). Time point of the sample: patch test 2, 6 weeks after DPC sensitization. Treatment of the sample: therapeutic diphenylcyclopropenone sensitization with weekly scalp DPC. This receptor was obtained from a man aged 40-55 years with alopecia areata. Some clones in this sample may be carry-over from other donors' samples. The genes are TRBV7-9 and TRBJ2-3; 12 bases are a match to TRBD1. Sequencing was performed on whole blood, taken in connection with sensitization to the hapten diphenylcyclopropenone (DPC). CDR3 residues: CASSPGTGGSNVADTQYF. The CDR3 DNA sequence: TGTGCCAGCAGCCCCGGGACAGGGGGCTCGAATGTCGCAGATACGCAGTATTTT.